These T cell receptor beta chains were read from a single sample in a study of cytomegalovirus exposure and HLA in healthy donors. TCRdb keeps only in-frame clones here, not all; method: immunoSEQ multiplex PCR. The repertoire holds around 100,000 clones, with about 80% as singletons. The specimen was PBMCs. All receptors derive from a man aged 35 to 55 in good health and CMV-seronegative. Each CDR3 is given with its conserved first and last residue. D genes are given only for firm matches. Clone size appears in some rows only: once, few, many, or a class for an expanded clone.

cdr3_aa: CASSEYSGLSEKLFF; cdr3_nt: TGTGCCAGCAGTGAATATAGCGGCTTGAGTGAAAAACTGTTTTTT; v_call: TRBV6-1; j_call: TRBJ1-4; clone_size: few; d_call: -
cdr3_aa: CASSQEAGQPQHF; cdr3_nt: TGTGCCAGCAGCCAAGAAGCTGGTCAGCCCCAGCATTTT; v_call: TRBV4-2; j_call: TRBJ1-5; clone_size: -; d_call: -
cdr3_aa: CASSSPGQRTDTQYF; cdr3_nt: TGTGCCAGCAGTTCTCCGGGACAGCGCACAGATACGCAGTATTTT; v_call: TRBV28; j_call: TRBJ2-3; clone_size: -; d_call: TRBD1
cdr3_aa: CASSPGQLNTEAFF; cdr3_nt: TGTGCCAGCAGCCCCGGACAGCTGAACACTGAAGCTTTCTTT; v_call: TRBV7-2; j_call: TRBJ1-1; clone_size: -; d_call: -
cdr3_aa: CASSWVVAGGYTF; cdr3_nt: TGTGCCAGCAGCTGGGTGGTTGCAGGGGGCTACACCTTC; v_call: TRBV5-5; j_call: TRBJ1-2; clone_size: -; d_call: -
cdr3_aa: CAIMGNRGSTEAFF; cdr3_nt: TGTGCCATCATGGGGAACAGGGGGAGCACTGAAGCTTTCTTT; v_call: TRBV10-3; j_call: TRBJ1-1; clone_size: -; d_call: TRBD1
cdr3_aa: CASSSTGDSPLHF; cdr3_nt: TGTGCCAGCAGTTCGACAGGGGATTCACCCCTCCACTTT; v_call: TRBV6-5; j_call: TRBJ1-6; clone_size: few; d_call: TRBD1
cdr3_aa: CASSSWTPSTDTQYF; cdr3_nt: TGTGCCAGCAGCTCTTGGACACCGAGCACAGATACGCAGTATTTT; v_call: TRBV12-1; j_call: TRBJ2-3; clone_size: -; d_call: -
cdr3_aa: CASSLGRGPQHF; cdr3_nt: TGTGCCAGCAGTTTAGGGAGGGGGCCCCAGCATTTT; v_call: TRBV28; j_call: TRBJ1-5; clone_size: once; d_call: -
cdr3_aa: CASLQRLGQPQHF; cdr3_nt: TGTGCCAGCCTGCAGCGCTTAGGTCAGCCCCAGCATTTT; v_call: TRBV2; j_call: TRBJ1-5; clone_size: -; d_call: -
cdr3_aa: CASRYRAEGNEKLFF; cdr3_nt: TGTGCCAGCAGGTACCGGGCCGAGGGTAATGAAAAACTGTTTTTT; v_call: TRBV5-5; j_call: TRBJ1-4; clone_size: -; d_call: -
cdr3_aa: CASREYGQSGAAQYF; cdr3_nt: TGTGCCAGCCGGGAATATGGACAGTCTGGGGCGGCCCAGTACTTC; v_call: TRBV2; j_call: TRBJ2-5; clone_size: -; d_call: -
cdr3_aa: CASSLGQGNEKLFF; cdr3_nt: TGCGCCAGCAGCTTGGGCCAGGGGAATGAAAAACTGTTTTTT; v_call: TRBV5-1; j_call: TRBJ1-4; clone_size: -; d_call: -
cdr3_aa: CASSTDISSTDTQYF; cdr3_nt: TGTGCCAGTAGTACGGACATCTCTAGCACAGATACGCAGTATTTT; v_call: TRBV19; j_call: TRBJ2-3; clone_size: -; d_call: -
cdr3_aa: CATSKRGRETQYF; cdr3_nt: TGTGCCACCAGCAAGCGGGGTCGGGAGACCCAGTACTTC; v_call: TRBV15; j_call: TRBJ2-5; clone_size: -; d_call: TRBD2
cdr3_aa: CASSRTGLNHQPQHF; cdr3_nt: TGTGCCAGCAGTCGGACAGGCCTTAACCATCAGCCCCAGCATTTT; v_call: TRBV6-5; j_call: TRBJ1-5; clone_size: -; d_call: TRBD1